This TCR beta chain was recovered during a study of T cell responses to AZD1222 COVID-19 vaccine. Study in general: Timing groups of about 4 and about 12 weeks for second doses were pooled.

Method: immunoSEQ multiplex PCR; TCRdb's copy keeps in-frame clones and lacks some. The repertoire holds about 74,000 clones, approximately 90% seen once, with about 2.7% in the top ten. This clone occurred a few times. Antigen unknown. Germline V lookup: CDR1 MNHEY, CDR2 SMNVEV (reference sequence). The CDR3 sequence is 14 residues long. Trimming pared 3 bases from V and 4 bases from J, leaving 11 bases between. Study-wide findings and caveats: Among vaccine-associated CD4 TCRs, coverage spanned spike, with dominance at 160-218 and 743-854.

The receptor was isolated from an adult in good health. This chain uses TRBV27 with TRBJ2-3, with D possibly TRBD2 on 5 matching bases. This specimen consisted of peripheral blood, obtained on day 0 of AZD1222 vaccination. The CDR3 region has the DNA TGTGCCAGCAGTTTGTCCCAGGAGGCAGATACGCAGTATTTT. Translating gives CASSLSQEADTQYF.